This T cell receptor beta chain comes out of a study of cytomegalovirus exposure and HLA in healthy donors. Study outcomes and limitations: Apparent HLA restriction characterized most CMV-associated TCR beta chains in a later analysis. Researchers counted about 150 TCR beta chains as cytomegalovirus-associated. Common viral pathogens (according to a later analysis) appeared linked to several of the most significant clusters.

On this clone itself: What it recognizes is unknown.

Amplification used 60 Vbeta primers and 13 Jbeta primers. Generated by immunoSEQ multiplex PCR, the TCRdb table keeps only in-frame clones and is missing some. The data show around 200,000 clones, about 77% seen once. The germline gives CDR1 LNHDA, CDR2 SQIVND (reference sequence). CDR3 length equals 18 residues. V trimming: 5 bases; J trimming: 3 bases; junction bases outside the gene matches: 8. The receptor was derived from a man aged 25 to 45 in good health and CMV-seropositive. The chain has TRBV19 and TRBJ2-2; 14 bases align to TRBD2. The sequenced sample was PBMCs. The CDR3: CASSFRLAGGMDTGELFF. Here the CDR3 DNA reads TGTGCCAGTAGTTTTAGACTAGCGGGAGGGATGGACACCGGGGAGCTGTTTTTT.